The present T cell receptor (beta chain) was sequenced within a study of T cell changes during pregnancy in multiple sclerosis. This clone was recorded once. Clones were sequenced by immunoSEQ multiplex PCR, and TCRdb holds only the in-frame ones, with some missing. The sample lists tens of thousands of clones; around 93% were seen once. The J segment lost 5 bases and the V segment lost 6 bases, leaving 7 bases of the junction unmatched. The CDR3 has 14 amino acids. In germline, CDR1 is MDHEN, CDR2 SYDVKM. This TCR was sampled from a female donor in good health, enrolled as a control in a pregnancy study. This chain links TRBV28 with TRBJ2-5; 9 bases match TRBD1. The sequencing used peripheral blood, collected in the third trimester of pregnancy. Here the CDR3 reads CASREGTGLETQYF. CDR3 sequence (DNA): TGTGCCAGCAGGGAAGGGACAGGGTTGGAGACCCAGTACTTC.